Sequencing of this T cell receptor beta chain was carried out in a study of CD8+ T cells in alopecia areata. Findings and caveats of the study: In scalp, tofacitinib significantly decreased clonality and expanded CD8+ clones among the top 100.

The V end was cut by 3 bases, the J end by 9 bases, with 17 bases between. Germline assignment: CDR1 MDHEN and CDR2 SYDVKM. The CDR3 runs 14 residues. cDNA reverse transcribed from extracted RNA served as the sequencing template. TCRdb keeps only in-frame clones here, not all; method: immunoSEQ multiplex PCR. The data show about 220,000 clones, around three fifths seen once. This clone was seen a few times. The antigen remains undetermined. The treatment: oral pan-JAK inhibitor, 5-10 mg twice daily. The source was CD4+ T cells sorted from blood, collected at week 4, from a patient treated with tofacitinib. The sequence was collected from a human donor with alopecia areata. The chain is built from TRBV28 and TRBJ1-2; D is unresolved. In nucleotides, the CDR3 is TGTGCCAGCAGTTTGGCAGGACCCCGTAGTCGCTACACCTTC. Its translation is CASSLAGPRSRYTF.